The rows below give T cell receptor beta chains drawn from one sample of a study of beta chain features in type 1 diabetes. Produced via immunoSEQ multiplex PCR; TCRdb's table is partial and in-frame only. The data hold roughly 730,000 clones, with roughly 13% observed a single time. The specimen was naive CD4+ T cells from blood. These receptors all stem from a man aged 18 to 30 with type 1 diabetes. Both conserved end residues are part of each CDR3. Each record gives: clone size, D gene, V gene, J gene, CDR3 protein, CDR3 DNA. D genes are given only for firm matches. Clone size is shown for a subset of rows, as once, few, many or a class of expanded clone.

size: NA; D: NA; V: TRBV11-1; J: TRBJ2-1; CDR3: CASSISQGPYNEQFF; DNA: TGTGCCAGCAGCATATCACAGGGACCCTACAATGAGCAGTTCTTC
size: NA; D: NA; V: TRBV19; J: TRBJ2-5; CDR3: CASSIGAAIQETQYF; DNA: TGTGCCAGTAGTATCGGGGCAGCCATCCAAGAGACCCAGTACTTC
size: few; D: TRBD1; V: TRBV9; J: TRBJ2-7; CDR3: CASSVSQGAYEQYF; DNA: TGTGCCAGCAGCGTTAGTCAGGGGGCCTACGAGCAGTACTTC
size: NA; D: NA; V: TRBV5-1; J: TRBJ1-1; CDR3: CASSLGGETEAFF; DNA: TGCGCCAGCAGCTTGGGCGGGGAGACTGAAGCTTTCTTT
size: NA; D: NA; V: TRBV6-1; J: TRBJ1-2; CDR3: CASSEASGVRDGYTF; DNA: TGTGCCAGCAGTGAAGCATCCGGGGTTCGAGACGGCTACACCTTC
size: NA; D: NA; V: TRBV11-2; J: TRBJ2-5; CDR3: CASSLPSQETQYF; DNA: TGTGCCAGCAGCTTACCTTCCCAAGAGACCCAGTACTTC
size: NA; D: NA; V: TRBV6-4; J: TRBJ2-3; CDR3: CASSDPASTQYF; DNA: TGTGCCAGCAGTGACCCGGCTAGTACGCAGTATTTT
size: NA; D: NA; V: TRBV11-3; J: TRBJ2-3; CDR3: CASSPASTDTQYF; DNA: TGTGCCAGCAGCCCGGCGAGCACAGATACGCAGTATTTT
size: NA; D: NA; V: TRBV19; J: TRBJ2-3; CDR3: CASSPRGGSTDTQYF; DNA: TGTGCCAGTAGTCCTCGTGGAGGTAGCACAGATACGCAGTATTTT
size: NA; D: NA; V: TRBV23-1; J: TRBJ2-5; CDR3: CASSQRNNKGETQYF; DNA: TGCGCCAGCAGTCAAAGGAACAACAAGGGCGAGACCCAGTACTTC
size: few; D: NA; V: TRBV7-2; J: TRBJ2-3; CDR3: CASSLKQITDTQYF; DNA: TGTGCCAGCAGCTTAAAGCAAATCACAGATACGCAGTATTTT
size: NA; D: NA; V: TRBV19; J: TRBJ1-5; CDR3: CASSGRDNQPQHF; DNA: TGTGCCAGTAGCGGCAGAGACAATCAGCCCCAGCATTTT
size: NA; D: TRBD2; V: TRBV5-6; J: TRBJ2-3; CDR3: CASSRERGGQDTQYF; DNA: TGTGCCAGCAGCCGCGAGCGGGGGGGCCAAGATACGCAGTATTTT
size: NA; D: TRBD1; V: TRBV5-1; J: TRBJ2-7; CDR3: CASSSLTGDNSYEQYF; DNA: TGCGCCAGCAGCTCGCTGACAGGGGATAACTCCTACGAGCAGTACTTC
size: NA; D: NA; V: TRBV5-1; J: TRBJ2-7; CDR3: CASSLRSGEPYEQYF; DNA: TGCGCCAGCAGCTTGAGGTCGGGGGAACCCTACGAGCAGTACTTC
size: NA; D: TRBD1; V: TRBV11-1; J: TRBJ2-1; CDR3: CASTRDRESGEQFF; DNA: TGTGCCAGCACCCGGGACAGGGAGAGCGGTGAGCAGTTCTTC
size: few; D: NA; V: TRBV30; J: TRBJ2-5; CDR3: CAWSIGLPDETQYF; DNA: TGTGCCTGGAGTATAGGACTCCCAGATGAGACCCAGTACTTC
size: few; D: NA; V: TRBV30; J: TRBJ2-3; CDR3: CAWSGGEFTDTQYF; DNA: TGTGCCTGGAGTGGGGGGGAGTTCACAGATACGCAGTATTTT
size: NA; D: TRBD1; V: TRBV6-8; J: TRBJ2-3; CDR3: CASSHRDRGGTVTQYF; DNA: TGTGCCAGCAGTCACCGAGACAGGGGTGGAACAGTTACGCAGTATTTT
size: few; D: NA; V: TRBV29-1; J: TRBJ1-1; CDR3: CSVGGRMNTEAFF; DNA: TGCAGCGTTGGGGGACGGATGAACACTGAAGCTTTCTTT
size: few; D: NA; V: TRBV28; J: TRBJ2-1; CDR3: CASTFGGQNNEQFF; DNA: TGTGCCAGCACATTTGGAGGCCAGAACAATGAGCAGTTCTTC